Below are 3 T cell receptor beta chains sequenced from a single sample in a study of shared clonotypes between healthy human individuals. Some clones are missing from TCRdb's copy, which holds only in-frame ones; the method was immunoSEQ multiplex PCR. Of hundreds of thousands of clones listed, about 98% are singletons. Terminally differentiated effector memory CD45RA+ cells were excluded from the naive CD8 cells, which were CD45RO-negative and positively selected for CCR7. Material for sequencing was naive CD8+ T cells sorted from blood. Receptors were obtained from a man younger than 40 in good health.

The CDR3 region is CASSSTQTYEQYF. CDR3 nucleotides: TGTGCCAGCAGCTCGACTCAAACCTACGAGCAGTACTTC. The chain employs TRBV7-8 and TRBJ2-7; D uncertain. CDR1 is SGHVS and CDR2 is FQNEAQ in the germline V gene. The germline V and J ends were trimmed by 4 bases and 2 bases, with 9 bases remaining between them. This CDR3 contains 13 residues. Supplemented by reference TRBV7-8 and TRBJ2-7, the full variable domain reads GAGVSQSPRYKVAKRGQDVALRCDPISGHVSLFWYQQALGQGPEFLTYFQNEAQLDKSGLPSDRFFAERPEGSVSTLKIQRTQQEDSAVYLCASSSTQTYEQYFGPGTRLTVT.

This chain joins TRBV25-1 and TRBJ2-3; 15 bases line up with TRBD2. After removal of 10 bases from V and 10 bases from J, the junction contained 6 bases not matched to a gene. The CDR3 extends over 13 amino acids. Germline lookup yields CDR1 MGHDK and CDR2 SYGVNS. This CDR3 is CATGTSGRLAQYF. The CDR3, as DNA: TGTGCCACCGGGACTAGCGGGAGGTTAGCGCAGTATTTT.

The rearrangement uses TRBV7-6 and TRBJ2-1; the D gene is possibly TRBD2 (5 bases). Trimming removed 6 bases at V and 0 bases at J, with 9 bases between. Germline V lookup: CDR1 SGHVS, CDR2 FNYEAQ. CDR3 length: 14 amino acids. This chain's CDR3 is CASSRSGSYNEQFF. The CDR3, as DNA: TGTGCCAGCAGTCGGAGCGGCTCCTACAATGAGCAGTTCTTC.